The present T cell receptor beta chain was sequenced within a study of T cell repertoires in cytomegalovirus infection. Study at large: HLA-C-restricted CMV epitopes, recently identified, and well-studied HLA-B-restricted ones were used by the study. TCR beta signatures that were public indicated CMV infection and matching HLA type.

Concerning this clonotype: Its antigen is undetermined.

TCRdb analysed the reads with MiXCR anew, one entry per CDR3 protein. The sample holds approximately 50,000 distinct CDR3 sequences; over 15% are singletons and the top ten take roughly two thirds. The study's findings and limits: It was HLA-C-restricted CMV-specific TCR beta clonotypes that dominated the response ex vivo. Adding up the frequency of public TCR beta families identified people who carried CMV plus the relevant HLA.

V was shortened by 8 bases and J by 2 bases, with 16 bases between the two germline ends. From germline, CDR1 is MNHNY and CDR2 SVGAGI (reference sequence). This CDR3 region has 14 residues. This sequence joins TRBV6-6 and TRBJ2-7; a weak D match, TRBD2 (6 bases). The sequencing here drew on CD8+ T cells from cultured PBMCs, taken from culture after CMV antigen stimulation. The clonotype comes from a human donor in good health (CMV status not recorded). Some clones in this sample may be carry-over from other donors' samples. In DNA, the CDR3 is TGTGCCAGCTCTGCGGCGGGGCTAGCCTACGAGCAGTACTTC. Amino acid sequence: CASSAAGLAYEQYF.